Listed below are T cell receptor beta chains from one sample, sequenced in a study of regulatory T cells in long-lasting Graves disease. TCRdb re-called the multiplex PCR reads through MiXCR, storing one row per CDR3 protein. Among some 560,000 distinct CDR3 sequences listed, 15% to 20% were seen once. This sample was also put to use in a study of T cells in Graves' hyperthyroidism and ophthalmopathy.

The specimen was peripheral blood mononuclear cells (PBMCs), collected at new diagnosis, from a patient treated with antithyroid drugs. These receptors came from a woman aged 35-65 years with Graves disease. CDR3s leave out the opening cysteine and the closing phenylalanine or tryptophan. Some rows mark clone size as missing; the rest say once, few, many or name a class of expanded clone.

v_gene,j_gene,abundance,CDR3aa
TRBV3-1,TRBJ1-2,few,ASSQWGGEGYT
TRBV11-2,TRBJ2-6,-,ASSPAGVSSGANVLT
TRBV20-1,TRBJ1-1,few,SARGQVVQGEAF
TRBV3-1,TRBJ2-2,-,ASSRMGLAGNTGELF
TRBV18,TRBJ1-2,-,ASSNIRDRIYGYT
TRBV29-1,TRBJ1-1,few,SVGDSTTEAF
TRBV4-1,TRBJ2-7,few,ASSQLEGTFDEQY
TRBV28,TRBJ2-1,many,ASSLSRASGGPSSYNEQF
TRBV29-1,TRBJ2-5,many,SVEGLWTTLQETQY
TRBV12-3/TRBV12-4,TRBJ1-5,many,ASSFSRGLQPQH
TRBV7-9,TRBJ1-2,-,ASSLDPGTLYGYT
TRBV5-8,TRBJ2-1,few,ASSFVRGGADEQF
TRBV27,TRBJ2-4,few,ASRADGAKNIQY
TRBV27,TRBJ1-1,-,ASSLSGEGESTEAF
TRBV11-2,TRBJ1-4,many,ASTGYPGGEKLF
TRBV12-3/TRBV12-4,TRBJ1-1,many,ASRRRTGTEAF
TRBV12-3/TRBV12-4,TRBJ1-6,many,ASSTSGTGYISYNSPLH
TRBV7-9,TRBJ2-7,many,ASSPGTGNYEQY
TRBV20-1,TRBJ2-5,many,SATGQGQETQY
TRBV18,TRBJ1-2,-,AGSPRDRPPNGYT
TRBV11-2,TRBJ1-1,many,ASSPRPGRAAF
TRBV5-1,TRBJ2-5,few,ASSLPDSFRETQY
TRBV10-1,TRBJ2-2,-,ASSERVGTGELF
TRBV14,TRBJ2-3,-,ASSPGTEANTDTQY
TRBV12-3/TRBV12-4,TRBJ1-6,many,ASSSGTGGYNSPLH
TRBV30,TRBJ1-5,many,AWSVLGFGQPQH
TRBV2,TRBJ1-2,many,ASTQENYGYT
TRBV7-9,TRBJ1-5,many,ASSLGEGRPQH
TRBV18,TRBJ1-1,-,ASSLQRQGVAF
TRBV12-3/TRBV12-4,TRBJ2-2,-,ASSFDTLTRSRGELF
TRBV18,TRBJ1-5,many,ASSPGSNQPQH
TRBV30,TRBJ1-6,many,AWGRRNSPLH
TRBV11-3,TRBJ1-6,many,ASSQDQVSPLH
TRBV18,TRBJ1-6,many,ASSRGRNSPLH
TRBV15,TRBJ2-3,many,ATSTGEIYTDTQY
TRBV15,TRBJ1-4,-,ATSRDQIVRGRGEKLF
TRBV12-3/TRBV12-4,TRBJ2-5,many,ASSPQLFGETQY
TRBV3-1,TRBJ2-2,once,ASSQLGGQGDTGELF
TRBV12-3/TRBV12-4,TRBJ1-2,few,ASSLAGTRDYGYT